This TCR beta chain was obtained from a study of T cell responses to AZD1222 COVID-19 vaccine (dated by TCRdb to the early 2020s). Turning to the overall study: AZD1222 recipients with second doses at about 4 weeks or about 12 weeks were pooled, because spike-specific TCR depth and breadth did not differ between schedules. TCR sequencing covered some 240 trial participants: 207 given two doses of AZD1222 and 26 given two doses of MenACWY control vaccine. Trial participants were enrolled by age into 18-55, 56-69 and 70-plus year subgroups, with roughly 150, 30 and 60 TCR-sequenced participants respectively. General findings and caveats noted by the study authors: The whole spike protein was spanned by vaccine-associated CD4 TCRs, and dominant responses were seen in regions 160-218 and 743-854. Participants were mostly white British and included more females than males, and it was suggested by the authors that clonal diversity may have been underestimated. The 56-69-year group was small, and its depth increase did not reach significance, likely because of low power. Because no samples from the day 14 peak response were available, repertoires could be characterized only after the peak T cell response. After two AZD1222 doses, spike-specific TCR breadth and depth were significantly higher than at day 0 and than in MenACWY recipients. Conclusions about previously exposed vaccinees were limited because only five to seven AZD1222 recipients were SARS-CoV-2 seropositive at baseline. Reportedly, close to half of the unique spike-specific TCRs recognized epitopes lying outside the regions that are mutated in the B.1.351 and B.1.1.7 variants.

The CDR3 regions of human TCRbeta chains were analyzed by immunosequencing. In the original analysis: TCRs in the repertoires were compared against a reference library of SARS-CoV-2-specific TCRs that had been generated with the MIRA antigen-specificity platform. Breadth meant the fraction of unique TCRs that were SARS-CoV-2-associated, whereas depth meant the fraction of total T cells that were SARS-CoV-2-associated. Using the MIRA data, every spike-specific TCR was mapped to the spike region that the TCR reacted to and assigned to either a CD4 or a CD8 class. Log10-transformed breadth and depth values were compared by one-way ANOVA with Sidak's multiple comparisons tests. The clones in this table, taken by TCRdb from immuneACCESS, are in-frame only. Not every clone is retained; where verified, under half of the shortfall comes from an unresolved V gene, and the cause of the rest is unknown. That table supplies the V and J calls and clone size; D and trimming were determined from the DNA. In this sample the table shows 35,000 or so clones, around nine tenths of which occur a single time. The top ten clonotypes cover 5.5% to 7% of the sample.

V lost 3 bases and J lost 2 bases; the stretch between them is 13 bases long. From a lookup of the germline V gene, CDR1 and CDR2 are SGHVS and FQNEAQ. The CDR3 sequence holds 15 residues, the cysteine and phenylalanine included. Only the CDR3 DNA is retained, 45 bases long and in frame from the first base. This clone was counted a few times. The antigen it recognizes is unknown. No per-base quality is available; no much larger clone lies one base away. The time point label of this sample denotes: baseline before first vaccination. Samples from vaccinated people were obtained from the UK trials COV001 and COV002, which included a single-blind randomized controlled phase 2/3 trial of AZD1222 (ChAdOx1 nCoV-19) in healthy adults. Trial participant PBMC samples were collected at day 0 and day 28 after the second dose for TCRbeta chain sequencing.

The specimen comprised peripheral blood, sampled on day 0 of AZD1222 vaccination. This sequence originates from an adult in good health. The V and J genes are TRBV7-8 and TRBJ1-2; TRBD1 might be the D gene, on 6 matching bases. The CDR3 region reads CASSFATGLNYGYTF. The DNA sequence reads TGTGCCAGCAGCTTCGCGACAGGCCTGAACTATGGCTACACCTTC.